Following are 4 T cell receptor beta chains from one sample sequenced in a study of shared clonotypes between healthy human individuals. Sequencing used immunoSEQ multiplex PCR; TCRdb keeps in-frame clones, though not all of them. The sample has under 2.5 million clones, about nine tenths seen once; the top ten hold approximately 0.4%. Sequenced sample: naive CD4+ T cells from PBMCs. The sample's subset: CD45RA+ positively selected. The source of these receptors is a man between 18 and 35 years old in good health. Some clones in this sample may be carry-over from other donors' samples.

The chain couples TRBV6-1 to TRBJ2-5, with 8 bases identical to TRBD1. The CDR3 runs 13 residues. Per the germline V gene, CDR1 is MNHNS and CDR2 is SASEGT. After removal of 6 bases from V and 5 bases from J, the junction contained 5 bases not matched to a gene. CDR3: CASRRTGLETQYF. The CDR3 region has the DNA TGTGCCAGCAGAAGGACAGGGCTGGAGACCCAGTACTTC.

The CDR3 coding sequence is TGTGCCAGCAGCAGACAGGGCGACTCCTACGAGCAGTACTTC. Residues: CASSRQGDSYEQYF. This chain connects TRBV6-5 to TRBJ2-7; the match to TRBD1 covers 7 bases. The junction had 5 bases not matched to a gene; V was cut back by 6 bases and J by 0 bases. CDR3 length: 14 amino acids. Germline CDR1 reads MNHEY; CDR2 reads SVGAGI.

The V and J genes are TRBV28 and TRBJ2-5; 12 bases align to TRBD2. This CDR3 contains 17 residues. The V segment lost 5 bases and the J segment 4 bases; nucleotides outside the gene matches: 11. Germline assignment: CDR1 MDHEN and CDR2 SYDVKM. This CDR3 is CASSPYRTSGMVETQYF. As DNA, the CDR3 is TGTGCCAGCAGTCCCTACCGGACTAGCGGGATGGTAGAGACCCAGTACTTC.

The J gene is TRBJ1-5, the V gene TRBV28; no clear D. The V and J ends lost 6 bases and 7 bases respectively, with 19 bases between them. In germline, CDR1 is MDHEN, CDR2 SYDVKM. The CDR3 is made up of 15 amino acids. The chain's CDR3 is CASREGGFMLQPQHF. DNA for the CDR3: TGTGCCAGCAGGGAGGGAGGGTTTATGTTACAGCCCCAGCATTTT.